The source of this TCR beta chain is a study of spatial heterogeneity in lung cancer. Time point meaning: sample taken at primary tumor resection. Unsorted whole RNA samples from tumor, nontumor lung or frozen PBMC were sequenced. The CDR3 is 14 residues long. The germline gives CDR1 GTSNPN, CDR2 SVGIG (reference sequence). The trim removed 1 base at V and 2 bases at J, leaving 3 bases unmatched. This clonotype was found a few times. MiXCR was run by TCRdb on the 5' RACE reads, yielding one entry per CDR3 protein. The sample records tens of thousands of distinct CDR3 sequences, approximately 21% being singletons.

Sequencing was performed on PBMCs, taken at surgery. The chain couples TRBV30 to TRBJ2-7; 9 nucleotides align to TRBD2. This sequence was found in a male donor with early-stage non-small cell lung cancer. The CDR3 bases are TGTGCCTGGAGTGATCTAGCGGGGCCCTACGAGCAGTACTTC. Translating it yields CAWSDLAGPYEQYF.